Below, 5 T cell receptor beta chains from the same sample are listed, as sequenced in a study of CD8 T cells in ankylosing spondylitis (dated by TCRdb to about 2017). Library preparation was by 5' RACE. Sequencing took place on an Illumina HiSeq 2500. TCRdb handled the public reads itself, with Q25 trimming in fastp and clone calling in MiXCR, and kept productive beta chains. Each record represents a unique CDR3 protein, reported with the most common genes and DNA among its rows. This sample gives roughly 120,000 distinct CDR3 sequences in total; roughly 13% of them show up just once. The top ten constitute 2.5% to 3% of the sample. Sequencing was done on a sample of blood, either unsorted or a sorted T cell fraction (not recorded which). The receptors come from a female donor with ankylosing spondylitis or in good health (not recorded which).

Note on this clonotype: A read error may produce the germline difference seen at one junction end. The rearrangement joins TRBV5-1 to TRBJ1-6; 9 nucleotides agree with TRBD1. Per germline, CDR1 SGHRS and CDR2 YFSETQ. This CDR3 region has 17 residues. The CDR3 protein is CASTLDQGQGMYSPLHF. Here the CDR3 DNA reads TGCGCCAGCACCTTGGACCAGGGACAGGGAATGTACTCACCCCTCCACTTT. Complete variable domain (other parts from reference TRBV5-1 and TRBJ1-6): KAGVTQTPRYLIKTRGQQVTLSCSPISGHRSVSWYQQTPGQGLQFLFEYFSETQRNKGNFPGRFSGRQFSNSRSEMNVSTLELGDSALYLCASTLDQGQGMYSPLHFGNGTRLTVT.

In regard to this clonotype: One junction end disagrees with the germline gene, perhaps due to a read error. J is TRBJ1-3 and V is TRBV5-1, with D possibly being TRBD1 (5 bases). CDR1 SGHRS and CDR2 YFSETQ come from the germline V gene. This CDR3 contains 14 residues. The CDR3 protein is CVSSPGSPGNTIYF. CDR3 DNA: TGCGTCAGCAGCCCAGGGAGCCCTGGAAACACCATATATTTT.

This clonotype was seen ten or more times. The chain joins TRBV7-6 to TRBJ2-1; no clear D. Deletions cut 1 base from V and 10 bases from J, with 11 bases between. Looked up from germline, CDR1 is SGHVS and CDR2 is FNYEAQ. CDR3 size: 13 residues. The CDR3 is CASSLVGVEEQFF. The CDR3 region has the DNA TGTGCCAGCAGCTTAGTTGGGGTAGAAGAGCAGTTCTTC. Together with reference TRBV7-6 and TRBJ2-1, the CDR3 gives the full variable domain: GAGVSQSPRYKVTKRGQDVALRCDPISGHVSLYWYRQALGQGPEFLTYFNYEAQQDKSGLPNDRFSAERPEGSISTLTIQRTEQRDSAMYRCASSLVGVEEQFFGPGTRLTVL.

The genes are TRBV11-2 and TRBJ2-3; TRBD2 is a possible D gene (6 bases). The germline V gene encodes CDR1 SGHAT and CDR2 FQNNGV. The CDR3 spans 16 residues. Between the trimmed V and J ends, which lost 5 bases and 5 bases, there was a span of 20 bases. CDR3 amino acids: CASSQEGLGWEDTQYF. The CDR3 DNA reads TGTGCCAGCAGCCAGGAGGGGCTGGGGTGGGAAGATACGCAGTATTTT.

This clonotype was found many times. This rearrangement joins TRBV12-3 or TRBV12-4 to TRBJ1-5, with TRBD1 as a possible D gene (6 bases). V gave up 3 bases and J gave up 3 bases, with 12 bases separating them. The CDR3 totals 15 residues. The CDR3 coding sequence is TGTGCCAGCAGTTTTGACAGGTCTTTCAATCAGCCCCAGCATTTT. Residues: CASSFDRSFNQPQHF.